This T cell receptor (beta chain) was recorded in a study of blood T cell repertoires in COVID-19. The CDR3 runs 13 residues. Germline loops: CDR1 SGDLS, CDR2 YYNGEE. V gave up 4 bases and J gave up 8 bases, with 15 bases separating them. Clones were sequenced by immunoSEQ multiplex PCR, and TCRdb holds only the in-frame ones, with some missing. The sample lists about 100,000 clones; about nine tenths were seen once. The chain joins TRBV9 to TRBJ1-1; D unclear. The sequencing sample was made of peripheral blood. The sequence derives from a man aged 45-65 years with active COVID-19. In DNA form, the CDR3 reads TGTGCCAGCAGCTCAAGTTGGTCGGGGGAAGCTTTCTTT. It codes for CASSSSWSGEAFF.